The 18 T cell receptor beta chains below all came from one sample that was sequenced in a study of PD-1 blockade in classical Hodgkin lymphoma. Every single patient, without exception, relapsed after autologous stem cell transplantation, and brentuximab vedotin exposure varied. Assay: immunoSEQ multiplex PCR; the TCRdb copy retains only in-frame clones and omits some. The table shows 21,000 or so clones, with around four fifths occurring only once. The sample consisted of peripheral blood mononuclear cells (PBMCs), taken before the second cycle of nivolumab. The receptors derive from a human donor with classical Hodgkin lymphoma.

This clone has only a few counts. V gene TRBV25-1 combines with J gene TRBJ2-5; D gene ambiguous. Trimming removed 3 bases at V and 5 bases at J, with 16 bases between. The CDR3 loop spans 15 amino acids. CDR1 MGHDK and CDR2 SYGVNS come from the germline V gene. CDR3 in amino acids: CASSEGQLGWETQYF. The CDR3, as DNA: TGTGCCAGCAGTGAGGGCCAGTTGGGGTGGGAGACCCAGTACTTC.

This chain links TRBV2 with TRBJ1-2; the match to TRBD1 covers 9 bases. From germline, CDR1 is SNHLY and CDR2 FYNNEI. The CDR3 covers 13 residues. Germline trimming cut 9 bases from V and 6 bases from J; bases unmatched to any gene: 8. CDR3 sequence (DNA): TGTGCCAGTGAGATCGACAGGGGGAATGGCTACACCTTC. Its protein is CASEIDRGNGYTF.

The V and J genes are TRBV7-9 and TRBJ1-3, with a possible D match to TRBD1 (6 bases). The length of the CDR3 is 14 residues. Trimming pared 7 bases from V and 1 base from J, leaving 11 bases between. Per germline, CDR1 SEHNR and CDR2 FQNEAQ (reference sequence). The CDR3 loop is CASTVQGSGNTIYF. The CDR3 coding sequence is TGTGCCAGCACCGTACAGGGTTCTGGAAACACCATATATTTT.

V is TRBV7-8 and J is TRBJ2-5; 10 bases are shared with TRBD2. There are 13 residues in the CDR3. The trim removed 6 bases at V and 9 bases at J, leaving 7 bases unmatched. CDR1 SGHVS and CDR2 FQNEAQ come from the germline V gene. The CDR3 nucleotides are TGTGCCAGCAGGAGCGGGGGGGTTGAGGCCCAGTACTTC. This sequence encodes CASRSGGVEAQYF.

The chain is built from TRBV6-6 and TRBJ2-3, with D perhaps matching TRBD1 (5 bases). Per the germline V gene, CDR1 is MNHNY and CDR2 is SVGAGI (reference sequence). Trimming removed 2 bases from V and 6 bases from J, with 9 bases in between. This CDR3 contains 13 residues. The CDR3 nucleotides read TGTGCCAGCAGTTACAGGGGTGGGGATACGCAGTATTTT. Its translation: CASSYRGGDTQYF.

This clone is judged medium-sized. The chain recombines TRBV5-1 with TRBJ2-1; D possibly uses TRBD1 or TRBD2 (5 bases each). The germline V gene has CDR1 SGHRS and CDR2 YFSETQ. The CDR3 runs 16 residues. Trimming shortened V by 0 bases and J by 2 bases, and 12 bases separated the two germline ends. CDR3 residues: CASSLEGWGTYNEQFF. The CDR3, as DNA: TGCGCCAGCAGCTTGGAAGGCTGGGGGACCTACAATGAGCAGTTCTTC.

CDR3 protein: CASSLTFPGLAAPEQYV. CDR3 coding DNA: TGTGCCAGCAGCTTAACATTCCCGGGACTAGCGGCCCCTGAGCAGTACGTC. This chain links TRBV7-9 with TRBJ2-7; TRBD2 aligns across 11 bases. V lost 2 bases, J lost 7 bases, and 13 bases stayed unmatched. This CDR3 comprises 17 residues. CDR1 is SEHNR and CDR2 is FQNEAQ in the germline V gene (reference sequence).

The CDR3 is CASGRGFTGLLAGGPDEQYF. CDR3 nucleotide sequence: TGTGCTAGTGGCCGGGGCTTCACAGGGTTGCTAGCGGGAGGGCCTGACGAGCAGTACTTC. The V gene is TRBV12-5, the J gene TRBJ2-7, with TRBD2 matching over 12 bases. Trimming took 6 bases from V and 5 from J; bases not matched to a gene: 23. Germline V gene data show CDR1 as LGHNT and CDR2 as FRNRAP. The CDR3 contains 20 residues.

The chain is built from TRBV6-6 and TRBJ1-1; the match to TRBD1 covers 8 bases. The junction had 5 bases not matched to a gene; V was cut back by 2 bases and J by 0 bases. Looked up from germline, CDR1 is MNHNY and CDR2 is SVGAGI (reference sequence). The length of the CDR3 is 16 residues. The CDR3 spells CASSYPDRALNTEAFF. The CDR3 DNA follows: TGTGCCAGCAGTTACCCGGACAGGGCCTTGAACACTGAAGCTTTCTTT.

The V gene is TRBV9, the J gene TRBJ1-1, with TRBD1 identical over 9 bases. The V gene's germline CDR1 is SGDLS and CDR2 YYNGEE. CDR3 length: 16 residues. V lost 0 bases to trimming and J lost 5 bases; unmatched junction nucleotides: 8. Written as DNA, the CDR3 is TGTGCCAGCAGCGTAGCCCCTACAGGGGGCGAGACTGAAGCTTTCTTT. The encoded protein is CASSVAPTGGETEAFF.

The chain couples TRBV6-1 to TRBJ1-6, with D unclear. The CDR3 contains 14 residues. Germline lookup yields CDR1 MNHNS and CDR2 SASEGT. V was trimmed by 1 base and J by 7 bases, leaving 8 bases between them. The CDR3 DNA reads TGTGCCAGCAGTGAAGGGCAGGAGAATTCACCCCTCCACTTT. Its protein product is CASSEGQENSPLHF.

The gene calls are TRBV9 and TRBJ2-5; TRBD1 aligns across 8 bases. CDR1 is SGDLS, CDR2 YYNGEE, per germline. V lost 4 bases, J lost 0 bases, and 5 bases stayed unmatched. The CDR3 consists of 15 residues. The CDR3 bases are TGTGCCAGCAGCACTGGGGACAGGTACCAAGAGACCCAGTACTTC. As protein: CASSTGDRYQETQYF.

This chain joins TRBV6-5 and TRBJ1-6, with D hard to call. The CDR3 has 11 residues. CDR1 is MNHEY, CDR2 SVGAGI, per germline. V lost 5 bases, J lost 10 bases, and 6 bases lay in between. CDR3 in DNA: TGTGCCAGCAGTGAACAATCACCCCTCCACTTT. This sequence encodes CASSEQSPLHF.

CDR3 coding DNA: TGTGCCAGCAGCCCCAAGGGTTCGAACACCGGGGAGCTGTTTTTT. Its protein is CASSPKGSNTGELFF. This chain uses TRBV13 with TRBJ2-2; no firm D call. This CDR3 region has 15 residues. CDR1 and CDR2 from the germline V gene are PRHDT and FYEKMQ (reference sequence). V lost 5 bases, J lost 0 bases, and 10 bases lay in between.

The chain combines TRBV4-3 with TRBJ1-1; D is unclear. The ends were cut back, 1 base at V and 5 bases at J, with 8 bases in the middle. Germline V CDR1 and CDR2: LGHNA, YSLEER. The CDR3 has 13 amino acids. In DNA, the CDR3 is TGCGCCAGCAGCCAAGGGTTATGGACTGAAGCTTTCTTT. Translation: CASSQGLWTEAFF.

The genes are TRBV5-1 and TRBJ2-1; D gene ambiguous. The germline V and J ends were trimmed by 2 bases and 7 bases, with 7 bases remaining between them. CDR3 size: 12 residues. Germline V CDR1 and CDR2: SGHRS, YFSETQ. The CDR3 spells CASSFYGNEQFF. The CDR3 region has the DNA TGCGCCAGCAGCTTCTACGGGAATGAGCAGTTCTTC.

The chain's CDR3 is CASSQTGTGLYGYTF. The CDR3 nucleotides read TGTGCCAGCAGCCAGACCGGGACAGGGTTATATGGCTACACCTTC. The chain combines TRBV11-3 with TRBJ1-2, with 9 bases lining up with TRBD1. Losses at the gene ends were 5 bases for V and 5 bases for J; bases not matched to a gene: 9. This CDR3 has 15 residues. CDR1 is SGHNT, CDR2 YENEEA, per germline.

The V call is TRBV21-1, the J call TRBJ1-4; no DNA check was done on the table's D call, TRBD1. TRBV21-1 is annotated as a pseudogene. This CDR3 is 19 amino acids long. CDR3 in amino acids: CASSKDGRVEKATNEKLFF. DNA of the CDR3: TGTGCCAGCAGCAAAGACGGCAGGGTCGAAAAAGCAACTAATGAAAAACTGTTTTTT.